Below are 8 T cell receptor beta chains sequenced from a single sample in a study of CD8 T cells in Susac syndrome. RNA totalling about 0.5 to 1 ug underwent reverse transcription with random hexamers. MiXCR, applied by TCRdb to the immunoSEQ multiplex PCR reads, yields one record per CDR3 protein. The sample gives some 190,000 distinct CDR3 sequences, 85% to 95% of which show up once; about 0.14% is in the top ten. Sequencing was done on a sample of CD4+ T cells from PBMCs. These TCRs come from a human donor with Susac syndrome.

This clonotype was seen a single time. This chain links TRBV15 with TRBJ1-4; D call uncertain. The V end lost 1 base, the J end lost 11 bases, and 8 bases lay between the germline ends. CDR1 is LNHNV, CDR2 YYDKDF, per germline (reference sequence). The length of the CDR3 is 12 residues. As DNA, the CDR3 is TGTGCCACCAGCAGAGGTACGGGGAAACTGTTTTTT. It specifies CATSRGTGKLFF. Using reference TRBV15 and TRBJ1-4 for the parts outside the CDR3, the full variable domain is DAMVIQNPRYQVTQFGKPVTLSCSQTLNHNVMYWYQQKSSQAPKLLFHYYDKDFNNEADTPDNFQSRRPNTSFCFLDIRSPGLGDTAMYLCATSRGTGKLFFGSGTQLSVL.

The chain links TRBV7-2 to TRBJ2-7; D is unclear. Germline loops: CDR1 SGHTA, CDR2 FQGNSA. The V gene lost 4 bases and the J gene lost 3 bases, with 10 bases spanning the gap. The CDR3 has 13 residues. The CDR3 loop is CASSSEGGYEQYF. The DNA of the CDR3 is TGTGCCAGCAGCTCCGAAGGCGGCTACGAGCAGTACTTC.

V and J are TRBV7-3 and TRBJ2-7; D not resolved. Per the germline V gene, CDR1 is SGHTA and CDR2 is FQGTGA. The CDR3 totals 13 residues. Between the trimmed V and J ends, which lost 2 bases and 7 bases, there was a span of 12 bases. This CDR3 is CASSLGSLKEQYF. The CDR3 DNA follows: TGTGCCAGCAGCTTAGGAAGCTTAAAGGAGCAGTACTTC. The full variable domain, with the rest looked up from reference TRBV7-3 and TRBJ2-7, is GAGVSQTPSNKVTEKGKYVELRCDPISGHTALYWYRQSLGQGPEFLIYFQGTGAADDSGLPNDRFFAVRPEGSVSTLKIQRTERGDSAVYLCASSLGSLKEQYFGPGTRLTVT.

This clonotype was seen only once. The chain has TRBV12-3 or TRBV12-4 and TRBJ1-6; D possibly corresponds to TRBD1 (5 bases). The CDR3 runs 16 residues. Trimming removed 3 bases at V and 6 bases at J, with 15 bases between. The CDR3 nucleotides read TGTGCCAGCAGTTTGCCGGGGCCGGATCCTAATTCACCCCTCCACTTT. It yields the protein CASSLPGPDPNSPLHF.

The rearrangement uses TRBV29-1 and TRBJ2-7; 7 nucleotides align to TRBD2. The CDR3 has 12 residues. Trimming at V came to 2 bases and at J to 7 bases, leaving 5 bases not matched to a gene. Germline V gene lookup returns CDR1 SQVTM and CDR2 ANQGSEA. Here the CDR3 DNA reads TGCAGCGTTGAACCCAGGGAGGGGGAGCAGTACTTC. Its translation: CSVEPREGEQYF.

The chain links TRBV12-3 or TRBV12-4 to TRBJ2-1; the D gene could be TRBD1 or TRBD2 (6 bases each). V gave up 6 bases and J gave up 6 bases, with 15 bases separating them. The CDR3 extends over 14 amino acids. CDR3 sequence (DNA): TGTGCCAGCAGACGAGGGGGGCCCGGCAATGAGCAGTTCTTC. Encoded protein: CASRRGGPGNEQFF.

This chain uses TRBV12-3 or TRBV12-4 with TRBJ1-2; TRBD1 is a possible D gene (5 bases). The CDR3 is made up of 13 amino acids. The V end lost 11 bases, the J end lost 5 bases, and 18 bases lay between the germline ends. This CDR3 reads CACSQSGAYGYTF. The DNA of the CDR3 is TGTGCCTGCTCTCAGAGTGGGGCATATGGCTACACCTTC.

The J gene is TRBJ2-5, the V gene TRBV20-1, with D unresolved. Germline V gene sequence: CDR1 DFQATT, CDR2 SNEGSKA (reference sequence). The CDR3 has 14 residues. V was pared by 0 bases and J by 1 base, with 9 bases between. CDR3 residues: CSARDIMLQETQYF. CDR3 sequence (DNA): TGCAGTGCTAGAGATATTATGCTCCAAGAGACCCAGTACTTC.